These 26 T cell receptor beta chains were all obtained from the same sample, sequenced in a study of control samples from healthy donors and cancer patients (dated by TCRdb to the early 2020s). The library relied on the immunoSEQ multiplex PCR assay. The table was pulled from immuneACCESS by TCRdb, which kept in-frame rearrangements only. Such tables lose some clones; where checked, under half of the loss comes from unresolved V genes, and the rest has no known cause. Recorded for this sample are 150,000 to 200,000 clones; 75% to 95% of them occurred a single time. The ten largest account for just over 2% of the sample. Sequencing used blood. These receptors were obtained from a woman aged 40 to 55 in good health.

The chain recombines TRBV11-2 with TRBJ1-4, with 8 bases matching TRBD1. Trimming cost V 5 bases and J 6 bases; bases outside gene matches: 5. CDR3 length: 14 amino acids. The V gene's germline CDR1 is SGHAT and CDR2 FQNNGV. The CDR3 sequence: CASSPDRGHEKLFF. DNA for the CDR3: TGTGCCAGCAGCCCCGACAGGGGACATGAAAAACTGTTTTTT.

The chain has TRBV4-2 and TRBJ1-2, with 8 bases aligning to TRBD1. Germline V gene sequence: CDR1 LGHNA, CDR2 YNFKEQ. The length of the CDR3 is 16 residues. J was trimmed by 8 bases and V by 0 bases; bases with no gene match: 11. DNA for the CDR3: TGTGCCAGCAGCCAAGATGGTGACAGGGGTCGAGGAGGCTACACCTTC. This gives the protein CASSQDGDRGRGGYTF.

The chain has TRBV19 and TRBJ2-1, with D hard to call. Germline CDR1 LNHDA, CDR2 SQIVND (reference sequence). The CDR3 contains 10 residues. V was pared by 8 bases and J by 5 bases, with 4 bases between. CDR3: CASGDNEQFF. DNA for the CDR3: TGTGCCAGTGGTGACAATGAGCAGTTCTTC.

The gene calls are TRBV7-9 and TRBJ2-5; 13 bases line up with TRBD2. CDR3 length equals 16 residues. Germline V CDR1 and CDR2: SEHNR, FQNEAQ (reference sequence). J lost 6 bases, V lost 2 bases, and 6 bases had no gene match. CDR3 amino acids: CASSLTSGGAPKTQYF. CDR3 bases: TGTGCCAGCAGCTTAACTAGCGGGGGGGCTCCCAAGACCCAGTACTTC.

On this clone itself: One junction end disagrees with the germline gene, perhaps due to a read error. The CDR3 nucleotides are TGCGCCGGCAGCTTGATTTGGGGGCAGGGCACTGAAGCTTTCTTT. Translation gives CAGSLIWGQGTEAFF. The V and J genes are TRBV5-1 and TRBJ1-1; possibly TRBD1 for D (6 bases). There are 15 residues in the CDR3. Germline V gene sequence: CDR1 SGHRS, CDR2 YFSETQ.

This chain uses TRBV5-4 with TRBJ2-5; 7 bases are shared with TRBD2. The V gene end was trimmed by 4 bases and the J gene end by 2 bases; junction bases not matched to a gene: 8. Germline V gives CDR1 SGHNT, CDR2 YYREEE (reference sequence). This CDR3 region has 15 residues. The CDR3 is CASSPTGTTQETQYF. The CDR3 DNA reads TGTGCCAGCAGCCCCACCGGGACTACACAAGAGACCCAGTACTTC.

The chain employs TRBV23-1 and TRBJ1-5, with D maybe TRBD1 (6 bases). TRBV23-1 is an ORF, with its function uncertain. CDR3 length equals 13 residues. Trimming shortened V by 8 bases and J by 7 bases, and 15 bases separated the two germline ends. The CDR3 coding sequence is TGCGCCAGCGTACAGGGTATGAGACAGCCCCAGCATTTT. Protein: CASVQGMRQPQHF.

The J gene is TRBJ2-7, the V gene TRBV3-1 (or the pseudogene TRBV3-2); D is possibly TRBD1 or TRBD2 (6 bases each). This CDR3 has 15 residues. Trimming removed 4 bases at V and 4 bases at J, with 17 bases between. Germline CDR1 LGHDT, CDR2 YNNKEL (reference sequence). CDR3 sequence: CASSRHLGGSYEQYF. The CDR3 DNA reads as TGTGCCAGCAGCCGACACTTGGGGGGCTCGTACGAGCAGTACTTC.

The chain's CDR3 is CASSRTGDVGGYTF. The CDR3 bases are TGTGCCAGCAGCCGCACGGGAGATGTAGGTGGCTACACCTTC. The V gene is TRBV7-9, the J gene TRBJ1-2, with unresolved D. V was shortened by 5 bases and J by 7 bases, with 17 bases between the two germline ends. The CDR3 spans 14 residues. CDR1 is SEHNR and CDR2 is FQNEAQ in the germline V gene (reference sequence).

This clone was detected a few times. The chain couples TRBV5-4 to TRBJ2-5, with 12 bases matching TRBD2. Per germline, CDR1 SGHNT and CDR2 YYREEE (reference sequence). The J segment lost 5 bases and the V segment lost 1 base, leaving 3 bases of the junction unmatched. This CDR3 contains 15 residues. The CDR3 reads CASSLRLAGGETQYF. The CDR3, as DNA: TGTGCCAGCAGCTTGCGGCTAGCGGGGGGGGAGACCCAGTACTTC.

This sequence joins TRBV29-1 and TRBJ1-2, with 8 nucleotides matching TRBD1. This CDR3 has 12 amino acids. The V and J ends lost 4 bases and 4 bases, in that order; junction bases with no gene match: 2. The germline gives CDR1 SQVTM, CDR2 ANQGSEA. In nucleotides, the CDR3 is TGCAGCGTTGTCGGGACAGGCTATGGCTACACCTTC. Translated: CSVVGTGYGYTF.

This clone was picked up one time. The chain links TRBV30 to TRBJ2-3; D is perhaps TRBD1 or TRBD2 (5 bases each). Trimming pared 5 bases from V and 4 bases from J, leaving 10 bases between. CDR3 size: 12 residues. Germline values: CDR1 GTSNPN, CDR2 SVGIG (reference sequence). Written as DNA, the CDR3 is TGTGCCTGGGGGGGAAGTCCAGATACGCAGTATTTT. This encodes CAWGGSPDTQYF.

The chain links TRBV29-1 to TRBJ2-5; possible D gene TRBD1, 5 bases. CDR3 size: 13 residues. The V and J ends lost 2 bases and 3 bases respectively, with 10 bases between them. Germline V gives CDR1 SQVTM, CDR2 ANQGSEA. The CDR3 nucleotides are TGCAGCGTTGAAATGACAGTAAAAGAGACCCAGTACTTC. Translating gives CSVEMTVKETQYF.

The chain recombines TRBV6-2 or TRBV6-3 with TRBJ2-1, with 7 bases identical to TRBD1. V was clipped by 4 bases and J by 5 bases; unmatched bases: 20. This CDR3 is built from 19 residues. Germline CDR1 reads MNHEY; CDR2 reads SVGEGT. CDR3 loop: CASSFSIVVTGQANNEQFF. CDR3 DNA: TGTGCCAGCAGTTTCTCCATCGTCGTAACCGGACAGGCCAACAATGAGCAGTTCTTC.

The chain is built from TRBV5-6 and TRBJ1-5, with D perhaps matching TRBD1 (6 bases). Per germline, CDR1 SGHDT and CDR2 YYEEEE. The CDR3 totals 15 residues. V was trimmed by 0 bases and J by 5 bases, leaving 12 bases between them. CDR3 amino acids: CASSLGEEGDQPQHF. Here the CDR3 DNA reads TGTGCCAGCAGCTTGGGTGAGGAGGGGGATCAGCCCCAGCATTTT.

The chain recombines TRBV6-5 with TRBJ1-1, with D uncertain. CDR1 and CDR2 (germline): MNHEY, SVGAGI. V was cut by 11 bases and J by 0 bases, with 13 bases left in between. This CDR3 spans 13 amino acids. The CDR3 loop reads CAGKLWVNTEAFF. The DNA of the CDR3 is TGTGCCGGAAAACTTTGGGTGAACACTGAAGCTTTCTTT.

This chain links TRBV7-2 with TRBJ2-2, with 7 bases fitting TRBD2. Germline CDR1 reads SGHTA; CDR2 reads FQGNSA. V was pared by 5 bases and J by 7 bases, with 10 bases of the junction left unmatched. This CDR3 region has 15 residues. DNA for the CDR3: TGTGCCAGCAGCCTCCGGACTAGTCTGGGCGGGGAGCTGTTTTTT. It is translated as CASSLRTSLGGELFF.

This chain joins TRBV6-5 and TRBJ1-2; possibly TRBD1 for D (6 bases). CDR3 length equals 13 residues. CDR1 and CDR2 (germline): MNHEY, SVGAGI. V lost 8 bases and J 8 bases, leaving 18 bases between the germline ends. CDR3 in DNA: TGTGCCAGCTCACCGGGGGCCTCGGGAGGCTACACCTTC. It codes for CASSPGASGGYTF.

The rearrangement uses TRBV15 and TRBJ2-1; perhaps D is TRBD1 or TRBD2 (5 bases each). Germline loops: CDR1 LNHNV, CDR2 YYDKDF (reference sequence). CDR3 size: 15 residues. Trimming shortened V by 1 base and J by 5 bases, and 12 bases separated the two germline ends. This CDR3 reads CATSRARDLNNEQFF. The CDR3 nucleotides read TGTGCCACCAGCAGAGCTCGGGACCTTAACAATGAGCAGTTCTTC.

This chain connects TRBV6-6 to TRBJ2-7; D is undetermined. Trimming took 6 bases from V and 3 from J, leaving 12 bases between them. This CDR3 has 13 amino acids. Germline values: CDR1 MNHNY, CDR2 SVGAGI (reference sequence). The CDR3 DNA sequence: TGTGCCAGCAGCAACGTACCCAGCTACGAGCAGTACTTC. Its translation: CASSNVPSYEQYF.

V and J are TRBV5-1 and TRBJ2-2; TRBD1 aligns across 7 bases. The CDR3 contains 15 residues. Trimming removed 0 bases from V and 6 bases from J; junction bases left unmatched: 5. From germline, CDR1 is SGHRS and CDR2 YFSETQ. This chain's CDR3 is CASSLGQGSSGELFF. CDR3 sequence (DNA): TGCGCCAGCAGCTTGGGACAGGGTAGCTCCGGGGAGCTGTTTTTT.

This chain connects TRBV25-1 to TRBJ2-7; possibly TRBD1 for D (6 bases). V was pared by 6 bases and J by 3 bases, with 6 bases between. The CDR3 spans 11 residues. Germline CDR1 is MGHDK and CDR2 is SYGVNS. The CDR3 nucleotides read TGTGCCAGCAGACAGGGCTACGAGCAGTACTTC. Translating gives CASRQGYEQYF.

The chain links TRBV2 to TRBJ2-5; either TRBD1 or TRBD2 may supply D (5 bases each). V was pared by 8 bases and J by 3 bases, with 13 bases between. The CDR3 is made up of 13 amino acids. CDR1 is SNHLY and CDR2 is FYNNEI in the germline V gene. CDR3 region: CASGMMGEETQYF. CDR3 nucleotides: TGTGCCAGCGGCATGATGGGGGAAGAGACCCAGTACTTC.

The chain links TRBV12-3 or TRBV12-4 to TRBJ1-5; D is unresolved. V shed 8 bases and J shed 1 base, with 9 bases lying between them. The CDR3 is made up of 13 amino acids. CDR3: CASVRDSNQPQHF. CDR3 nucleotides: TGTGCCAGCGTTAGAGACAGCAATCAGCCCCAGCATTTT.

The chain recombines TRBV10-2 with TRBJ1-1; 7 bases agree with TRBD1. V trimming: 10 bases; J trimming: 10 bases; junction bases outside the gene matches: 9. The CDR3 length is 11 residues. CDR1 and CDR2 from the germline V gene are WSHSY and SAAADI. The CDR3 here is CATRSGQPAFF. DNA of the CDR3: TGCGCCACCAGATCGGGACAGCCAGCTTTCTTT.

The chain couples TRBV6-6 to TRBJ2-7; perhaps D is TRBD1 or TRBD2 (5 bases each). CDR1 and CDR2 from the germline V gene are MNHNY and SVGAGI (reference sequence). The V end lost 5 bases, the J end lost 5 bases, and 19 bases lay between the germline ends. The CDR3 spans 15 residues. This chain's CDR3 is CASSLTANLADEQYF. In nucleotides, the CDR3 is TGTGCCAGCAGTCTGACAGCCAACCTAGCCGACGAGCAGTACTTC.